This passage covers 13 T cell receptor beta chains from one sample sequenced in a study of regulatory T cells in long-lasting Graves disease. The sample's time point: newly diagnosed GD, antithyroid drugs for less than 3 months. The TCR library was prepared using RNA isolated from PBMCs. With iRepertoire HTBI primers and Arm-PCR of CDR3 regions, TCR beta libraries were built. One entry per CDR3 protein results from TCRdb running MiXCR on the multiplex PCR reads. The sample has 300,000 to 450,000 distinct CDR3 sequences, around 16% seen once. Sequences were derived from peripheral blood mononuclear cells (PBMCs), sampled at new diagnosis, from a patient treated with antithyroid drugs. The source of these receptors is a female donor with Graves disease.

The rearrangement uses TRBV6-2 or TRBV6-3 and TRBJ1-3, with D possibly matching TRBD1 (6 bases). The CDR3 is 16 amino acids. V lost 7 bases, J lost 1 base, and 17 bases lay in between. Germline assignment: CDR1 MNHEY and CDR2 SVGEGT. CDR3 bases: TGTGCCAGCACGCGAGAGGGGGGCGCATCTGGAAACACCATATATTTT. This encodes CASTREGGASGNTIYF.

This clonotype was detected ten times or more. V usage is TRBV12-3 or TRBV12-4 and J usage is TRBJ2-1; TRBD2 is a possible D gene (6 bases). The CDR3 has 14 amino acids. Trimming left V 3 bases short and J 7 bases short, with 13 bases between. For the CDR3, the DNA is TGTGCCAGCAGTTTGGTTAGCGGAAATAATGAGCAGTTCTTC. This gives the protein CASSLVSGNNEQFF.

This clonotype has ten or more counts. The V and J genes are TRBV12-3 or TRBV12-4 and TRBJ1-4, with unresolved D. The CDR3 spans 16 residues. V lost 4 bases, J lost 6 bases, and 18 bases lay in between. This CDR3 reads CASSSDAEWLDEKLFF. DNA of the CDR3: TGTGCCAGCAGTTCGGACGCCGAGTGGCTAGATGAAAAACTGTTTTTT.

This clonotype was recorded many times. The genes are TRBV9 and TRBJ1-3; D gene uncertain. Germline V CDR1 and CDR2: SGDLS, YYNGEE. V lost 0 bases to trimming and J lost 4 bases, with 8 bases between them. The CDR3 contains 14 residues. The DNA of the CDR3 is TGTGCCAGCAGCGTAGTGGACCGGGGAAACACCATATATTTT. As protein: CASSVVDRGNTIYF.

This clonotype appeared many times. The chain carries TRBV6-2 or TRBV6-3 and TRBJ1-5; unclear D gene. Between the trimmed V and J ends, which lost 5 bases and 3 bases, there was a span of 14 bases. The length of the CDR3 is 15 residues. Germline V gives CDR1 MNHEY, CDR2 SVGEGT. The CDR3 spells CASSAGPELNQPQHF. The CDR3 DNA sequence: TGTGCCAGCAGTGCGGGCCCCGAGCTCAATCAGCCCCAGCATTTT.

Many counts were recorded for this clonotype. The J gene is TRBJ1-1, the V gene TRBV5-1; no clear D. Trimming removed 0 bases from V and 4 bases from J, with 7 bases in between. Germline CDR1 SGHRS, CDR2 YFSETQ. This CDR3 comprises 13 residues. CDR3 residues: CASSLEGPTEAFF. As DNA, the CDR3 is TGCGCCAGCAGCTTGGAGGGCCCCACTGAAGCTTTCTTT.

The chain employs TRBV30 and TRBJ2-7, with D perhaps TRBD2 (6 bases). The CDR3 extends over 13 amino acids. V was clipped by 4 bases and J by 2 bases, with 12 bases between them. Germline V gene lookup returns CDR1 GTSNPN and CDR2 SVGIG (reference sequence). The CDR3 bases are TGTGCCTGGAAACGGGGGACTGCCTACGAGCAGTACTTC. It encodes CAWKRGTAYEQYF.

The chain employs TRBV6-1 and TRBJ2-2; 7 bases are shared with TRBD2. The CDR3 sequence is 15 residues long. Looked up from germline, CDR1 is MNHNS and CDR2 is SASEGT. J was trimmed by 0 bases and V by 8 bases; bases with no gene match: 6. The CDR3 loop is CASGRGSTNTGELFF. The CDR3 DNA sequence: TGTGCCAGCGGGAGGGGCTCGACGAACACCGGGGAGCTGTTTTTT.

This clonotype was picked up many times. This chain joins TRBV20-1 and TRBJ2-7; D assignment may be TRBD1 or TRBD2 (7 bases each). Germline CDR1 is DFQATT and CDR2 is SNEGSKA (reference sequence). The V gene lost 1 base and the J gene lost 0 bases, with 22 bases spanning the gap. This CDR3 has 18 amino acids. The DNA of the CDR3 is TGCAGTGCTAGAGCCAGGGGGGGTTCGGGAGTCGGCTCCTACGAGCAGTACTTC. Residues: CSARARGGSGVGSYEQYF.

This clonotype showed up many times. The chain is built from TRBV2 and TRBJ1-2, with D perhaps matching TRBD1 (5 bases). There are 12 residues in the CDR3. Germline loops: CDR1 SNHLY, CDR2 FYNNEI. With 10 bases removed from V and 0 bases from J, the gap between germline ends came to 9 bases. The DNA of the CDR3 is TGTGCCACCCGGGGGACTAACTATGGCTACACCTTC. This sequence encodes CATRGTNYGYTF.

This sequence joins TRBV28 and TRBJ2-3, with D perhaps being TRBD1 or TRBD2 (7 bases each). Germline assignment: CDR1 MDHEN and CDR2 SYDVKM. Trimming left V 3 bases short and J 3 bases short, with 13 bases between. There are 15 residues in the CDR3. CDR3 sequence reads: CASSLGGGKTDTQYF. The CDR3 DNA reads TGTGCCAGCAGTTTGGGAGGGGGCAAGACAGATACGCAGTATTTT.

This chain uses TRBV4-1 with TRBJ2-3; TRBD2 aligns across 9 bases. This CDR3 is built from 15 residues. Germline V CDR1 and CDR2: MGHRA, YSYEKL. With V trimmed by 8 bases and J by 0 bases, 6 bases remained unmatched. CDR3 region: CASHGTSSSTDTQYF. In nucleotides, the CDR3 is TGCGCCAGCCACGGGACTAGCTCAAGCACAGATACGCAGTATTTT.

In its sample, this clonotype was seen many times. The chain combines TRBV7-2 with TRBJ2-3, with 10 bases lining up with TRBD2. Germline V gives CDR1 SGHTA, CDR2 FQGNSA. The CDR3 length is 17 residues. J was trimmed by 4 bases and V by 5 bases; bases with no gene match: 12. As DNA, the CDR3 is TGTGCCAGCAGCCGCCAGAGGTCTAGCGGGAGATCAGATACGCAGTATTTT. Encoded protein: CASSRQRSSGRSDTQYF.